Sequencing of this TCR beta chain was carried out in a study of T cell responses to AZD1222 COVID-19 vaccine. Whole-study results and caveats: Without day 14 samples, only post-peak T cell repertoires were studied. Nearly half of unique spike-specific TCRs reportedly avoided B.1.351 and B.1.1.7 mutated regions. Spike-specific TCR breadth and depth rose after two AZD1222 doses. Females outnumbered males among donors, who were mostly white British; clonal diversity was possibly underestimated.

The V segment lost 4 bases and the J segment 1 base; nucleotides outside the gene matches: 11. Germline lookup yields CDR1 LGHNA and CDR2 YNFKEQ. The CDR3 runs 18 residues. Notes on this clone: Its antigen is still unknown.

The method was immunoSEQ multiplex PCR; TCRdb's version includes in-frame clones alone and lacks a portion of them. The sample yields over 100,000 clones, approximately 90% seen once. This receptor was identified in an adult in good health. The sequencing here drew on peripheral blood, taken on day 0 of AZD1222 vaccination. The rearrangement joins TRBV4-2 to TRBJ2-3, with TRBD2 identical over 10 bases. CDR3 in amino acids: CASSPLRGLAAGTDTQYF. As DNA, the CDR3 is TGTGCCAGCAGCCCACTTCGTGGACTAGCGGCAGGCACAGATACGCAGTATTTT.